A single sample gave rise to the 8 T cell receptor beta chains below, sequenced in a study of blood T cell repertoires in COVID-19. Some clones are missing from TCRdb's copy, which holds only in-frame ones; the method was immunoSEQ multiplex PCR. The sample records about 210,000 clones, roughly 94% being singletons. Sample: peripheral blood. The source is a man younger than 45 with acute or convalescent COVID-19.

The rearrangement links TRBV5-1 to TRBJ2-7, with 9 bases fitting TRBD2. CDR1 is SGHRS and CDR2 is YFSETQ in the germline V gene. The CDR3 has 14 amino acids. Trimming took 0 bases from V and 4 from J; bases not matched to a gene: 2. CDR3 DNA: TGCGCCAGCAGCTTGGGACTAGCGGATTACGAGCAGTACTTC. Translated, it gives CASSLGLADYEQYF. Full variable domain (remainder filled in from reference TRBV5-1 and TRBJ2-7): KAGVTQTPRYLIKTRGQQVTLSCSPISGHRSVSWYQQTPGQGLQFLFEYFSETQRNKGNFPGRFSGRQFSNSRSEMNVSTLELGDSALYLCASSLGLADYEQYFGPGTRLTVT.

The genes are TRBV23-1 and TRBJ1-6; tentatively, D is TRBD1 (5 bases). TRBV23-1 is labeled an ORF, and its function is uncertain. The ends were cut back, 0 bases at V and 9 bases at J, with 15 bases in the middle. The CDR3 loop spans 16 amino acids. CDR3 region: CASSQSKTEIGSPLHF. The CDR3 DNA follows: TGCGCCAGCAGTCAATCAAAGACAGAAATCGGTTCACCCCTCCACTTT.

The gene calls are TRBV3-1 (or the pseudogene TRBV3-2) and TRBJ2-7; 13 bases line up with TRBD2. The V segment lost 0 bases and the J segment 3 bases; nucleotides outside the gene matches: 5. Germline V gene data show CDR1 as LGHDT and CDR2 as YNNKEL (reference sequence). This CDR3 contains 17 residues. The CDR3 coding sequence is TGTGCCAGCAGCCAAGATCGGGGACTAGCGGGGAACTACGAGCAGTACTTC. Translated, it gives CASSQDRGLAGNYEQYF.

The J gene is TRBJ1-3, the V gene TRBV6-1; possible D gene TRBD1, 5 bases. There are 16 residues in the CDR3. Germline assignment: CDR1 MNHNS and CDR2 SASEGT. Trimming left V 0 bases short and J 2 bases short, with 11 bases between. The CDR3 DNA is TGTGCCAGCAGTGAAGCGGTCAGGGCGGCTGGAAACACCATATATTTT. Protein sequence: CASSEAVRAAGNTIYF.

The chain joins TRBV5-1 to TRBJ1-2; no definite D call. V lost 4 bases to trimming and J lost 5 bases, with 15 bases between them. This CDR3 comprises 14 residues. The germline gives CDR1 SGHRS, CDR2 YFSETQ. This CDR3 is CASSLDGGGYGYTF. The DNA for the CDR3 is TGCGCCAGCAGCCTGGACGGAGGAGGGTATGGCTACACCTTC.

J is TRBJ1-5 and V is TRBV2, with 8 bases identical to TRBD1. The V and J ends lost 6 bases and 7 bases, in that order; junction bases with no gene match: 5. The CDR3 loop spans 13 amino acids. Germline CDR1 is SNHLY and CDR2 is FYNNEI. The CDR3 spells CASRRTGLQPQHF. The CDR3, as DNA: TGTGCCAGCAGAAGGACAGGGCTACAGCCCCAGCATTTT.

The V and J genes are TRBV5-1 and TRBJ2-7, with D possibly TRBD1 on 6 matching bases. Germline values: CDR1 SGHRS, CDR2 YFSETQ. The V end lost 5 bases, the J end lost 0 bases, and 12 bases lay between the germline ends. The CDR3 is 14 amino acids. As DNA, the CDR3 is TGCGCCAGCAGTTTACAGGGTTTCTCCTACGAGCAGTACTTC. Translation gives CASSLQGFSYEQYF.

V usage is TRBV28 and J usage is TRBJ2-5; a weak D match, TRBD1 (6 bases). Trimming took 7 bases from V and 5 from J, leaving 14 bases between them. Germline-derived CDR1 and CDR2 are MDHEN and SYDVKM. The CDR3 extends over 13 amino acids. The CDR3 DNA reads TGTGCCAGCATGGAAGGGGGTTTGGAGACCCAGTACTTC. Translated: CASMEGGLETQYF.